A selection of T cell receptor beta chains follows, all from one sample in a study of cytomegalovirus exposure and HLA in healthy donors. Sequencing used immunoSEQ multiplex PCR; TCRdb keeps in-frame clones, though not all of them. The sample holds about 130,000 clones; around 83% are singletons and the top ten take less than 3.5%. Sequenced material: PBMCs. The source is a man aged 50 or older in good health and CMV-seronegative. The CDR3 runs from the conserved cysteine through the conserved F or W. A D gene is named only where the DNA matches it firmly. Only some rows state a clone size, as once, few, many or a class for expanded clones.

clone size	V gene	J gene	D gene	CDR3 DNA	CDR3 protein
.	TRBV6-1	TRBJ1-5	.	TGTGCCAGCAGTGAGGCAGGGAATCGGCCCCAGCATTTT	CASSEAGNRPQHF
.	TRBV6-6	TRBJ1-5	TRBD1	TGTGCCAGCGAAAGACAGGGGCACAATCAGCCCCAGCATTTT	CASERQGHNQPQHF
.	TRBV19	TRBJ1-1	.	TGTGCCAGTAGCCCCTCTCCGAACACTGAAGCTTTCTTT	CASSPSPNTEAFF
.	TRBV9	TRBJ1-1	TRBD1	TGTGCCAGCAGCGCTACAGGGGGCGCATGGACTGAAGCTTTCTTT	CASSATGGAWTEAFF
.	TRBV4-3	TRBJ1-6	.	TGCGCCAGCAGCCAAGCCGGGGCCCTCCACTTT	CASSQAGALHF
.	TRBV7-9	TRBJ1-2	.	TGTGCCAGCAGCTCGGAGACGCCTAACTATGGCTACACCTTC	CASSSETPNYGYTF
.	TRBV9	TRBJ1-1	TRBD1	TGTGCCAGCAGGGACGGACAGGGGGGAACTGAAGCTTTCTTT	CASRDGQGGTEAFF
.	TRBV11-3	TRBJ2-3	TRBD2	TGTGCCAGCAGCCACTCCCAGCGGGGGGGACTAACAGATACGCAGTATTTT	CASSHSQRGGLTDTQYF
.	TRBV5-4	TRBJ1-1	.	TGTGCCAGCAGCTTCGGGGGGGGATTTGGTGAAGCTTTCTTT	CASSFGGGFGEAFF
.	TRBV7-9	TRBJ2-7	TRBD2	TGTGCCAGCAGCCCGATGGGAGGGACGGCTACCTACGAGCAGTACTTC	CASSPMGGTATYEQYF
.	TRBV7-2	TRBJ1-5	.	TGTGCCAGCAGCTTAGACCCAGGTCCGGGGACCCAGCATTTT	CASSLDPGPGTQHF
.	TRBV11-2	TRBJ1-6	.	TGTGCCAGCAGCAACAACAGGGATAATTCCCCCCTCCACTTT	CASSNNRDNSPLHF
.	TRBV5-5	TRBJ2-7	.	TGTGCCAGCAGCTCCTTAGACGAGCAGTACTTC	CASSSLDEQYF
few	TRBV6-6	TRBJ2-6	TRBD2	TGTGCCAGCAGCGAGCGGGGGGGCTCGGGGGCCAACGTCCTGACTTTC	CASSERGGSGANVLTF
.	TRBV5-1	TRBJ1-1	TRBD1	TGCGCCAGCAGCTCTCACAGGGGAATGATCACTGGAGCTTTCTTT	CASSSHRGMITGAFF
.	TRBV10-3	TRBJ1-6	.	TGTGCCACCACCGGAGGGGTCCCCTCACCCCTCCACTTT	CATTGGVPSPLHF
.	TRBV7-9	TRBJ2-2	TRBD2	TGTGCCAGCAGTTCGAATAGCGGGGGGGACCGGGAGCTGTTTTTT	CASSSNSGGDRELFF
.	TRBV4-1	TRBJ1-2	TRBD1	TGCGCCAGCAGCCAACTGGGACAGGCCGCTAACTATGGCTACACCTTC	CASSQLGQAANYGYTF
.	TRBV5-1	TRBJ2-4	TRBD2	TGCGCCAGCAGCTTGGAGGTTAGCGGGGCCAACATTCAGTACTTC	CASSLEVSGANIQYF
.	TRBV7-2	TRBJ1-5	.	TGTGCCAGCAGCTTAGTAGGTGGGCAAAATCAGCCCCAGCATTTT	CASSLVGGQNQPQHF
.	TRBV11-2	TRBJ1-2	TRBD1	TGTGCCAGCAGGGAAGTCAGGGGACAGAACTATGGCTACACCTTC	CASREVRGQNYGYTF
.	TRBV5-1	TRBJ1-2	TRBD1	TGCGCCAGCAGACGACTACAGGGGGCGGAGGGCTACACCTTC	CASRRLQGAEGYTF
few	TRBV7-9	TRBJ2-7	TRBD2	TGTGCCAGCAGCTGGGGGGGATCCTACGAGCAGTACTTC	CASSWGGSYEQYF